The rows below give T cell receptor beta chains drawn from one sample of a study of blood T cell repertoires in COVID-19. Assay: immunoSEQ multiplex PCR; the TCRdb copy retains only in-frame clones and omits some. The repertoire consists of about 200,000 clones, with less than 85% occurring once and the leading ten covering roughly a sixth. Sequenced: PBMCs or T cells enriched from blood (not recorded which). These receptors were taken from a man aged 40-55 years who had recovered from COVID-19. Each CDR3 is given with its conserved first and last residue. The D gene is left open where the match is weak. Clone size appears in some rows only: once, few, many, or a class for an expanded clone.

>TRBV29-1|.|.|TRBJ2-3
CSVGWLASTDTQYF
TGCAGCGTTGGTTGGCTAGCCTCCACAGATACGCAGTATTTT
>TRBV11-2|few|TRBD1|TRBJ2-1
CASSLDQGVGVEQFF
TGTGCCAGCAGCTTAGATCAGGGGGTGGGAGTTGAGCAGTTCTTC
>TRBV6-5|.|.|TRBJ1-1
CATRTGGHTEAFF
TGTGCCACTAGGACCGGGGGGCACACTGAAGCTTTCTTT
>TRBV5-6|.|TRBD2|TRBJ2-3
CASSLTSDTDTQYF
TGTGCCAGCAGCTTAACTAGCGACACAGATACGCAGTATTTT
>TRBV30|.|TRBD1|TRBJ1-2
CAWSRQGYGYTF
TGTGCCTGGAGTAGACAGGGCTATGGCTACACCTTC
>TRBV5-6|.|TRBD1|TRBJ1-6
CASSFAGGIDSPLHF
TGTGCCAGCAGCTTTGCAGGGGGCATCGATTCACCCCTCCACTTT
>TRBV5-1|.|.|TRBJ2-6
CASSQGQSGANVLTF
TGCGCCAGCAGCCAAGGACAATCTGGGGCCAACGTCCTGACTTTC
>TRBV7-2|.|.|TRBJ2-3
CASSLVPQSTDTQYF
TGTGCCAGCAGCTTAGTACCCCAGAGCACAGATACGCAGTATTTT
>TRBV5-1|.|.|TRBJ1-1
CASSSGQSYALGTEAFF
TGCGCCAGCAGCTCAGGACAGTCCTACGCTCTAGGCACTGAAGCTTTCTTT
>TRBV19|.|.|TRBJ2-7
CASSRLGGTYEQYF
TGTGCCAGTAGTCGACTAGGTGGTACTTACGAGCAGTACTTC
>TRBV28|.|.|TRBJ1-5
CASSLYRGGPPDSNQPQHF
TGTGCCAGCAGTTTATATAGGGGAGGGCCCCCGGATAGCAATCAGCCCCAGCATTTT
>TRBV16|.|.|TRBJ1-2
CASSQIRENYGYTF
TGTGCCAGCAGCCAAATCCGGGAGAACTATGGCTACACCTTC
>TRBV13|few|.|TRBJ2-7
CASSLGTGAPYEQYF
TGTGCCAGCAGCTTAGGGACGGGAGCCCCCTACGAGCAGTACTTC
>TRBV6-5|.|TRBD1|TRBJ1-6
CASSSGQLINSPLHF
TGTGCCAGCAGTTCGGGACAGCTGATTAATTCACCCCTCCACTTT
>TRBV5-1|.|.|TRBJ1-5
CASSLVGRGFGQPQHF
TGCGCCAGCAGCTTGGTAGGCAGGGGATTTGGGCAGCCCCAGCATTTT
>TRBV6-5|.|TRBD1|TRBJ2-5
CAALGDRGVLETQYF
TGTGCCGCCCTCGGGGACAGGGGGGTGTTGGAGACCCAGTACTTC
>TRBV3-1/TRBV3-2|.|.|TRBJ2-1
CASSQDGSSYNEQFF
TGTGCCAGCAGCCAGGACGGGAGCTCCTACAATGAGCAGTTCTTC
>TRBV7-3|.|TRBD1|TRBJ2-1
CASSIPGQGAGEQFF
TGTGCCAGCAGCATTCCGGGACAGGGGGCGGGTGAGCAGTTCTTC
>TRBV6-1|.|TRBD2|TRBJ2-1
CASSGTSLAGDKDEQFF
TGTGCCAGCAGTGGCACCAGTCTAGCGGGCGATAAGGATGAGCAGTTCTTC
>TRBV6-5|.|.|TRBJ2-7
CASSYDRDFYEQYF
TGTGCCAGCAGTTACGATCGGGATTTCTACGAGCAGTACTTC
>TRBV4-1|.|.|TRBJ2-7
CASSQDAGGLTYEQYF
TGCGCCAGCAGCCAAGATGCAGGGGGGCTAACCTACGAGCAGTACTTC
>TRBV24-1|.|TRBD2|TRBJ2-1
CATSDTTIGLAGGGFNNEQFF
TGTGCCACCAGTGATACCACCATTGGACTAGCGGGAGGCGGATTTAACAATGAGCAGTTCTTC
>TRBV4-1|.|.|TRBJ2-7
CASSQGGRGITYEQYF
TGCGCCAGCAGCCAAGGTGGCCGAGGGATCACCTACGAGCAGTACTTC